This T cell receptor (beta chain) was recovered during a study of cytomegalovirus exposure and HLA in healthy donors. Overall study context: A subsequent analysis reported that the 95 to 150 validation repertoires were produced on the same platform that had also been used for the roughly 700 first-cohort repertoires. Notes on the study in general: Per published reports, the classifier diagnosed cytomegalovirus status with high specificity and sensitivity. It was found in a later analysis that first-cohort TCR clusters tended to co-occur in the 130 or so validation repertoires. Under in vitro conditions, three CMV-associated chains were confirmed as specific for CMV antigens.

Repertoires were generated with immunoSEQ multiplex PCR, while TCRdb's copy carries only in-frame clones and drops some. The table shows 150,000 to 200,000 clones, with around 88% occurring only once. Note on this clone: Its antigen is not identified.

CDR3 size: 14 residues. Germline loops: CDR1 LGHNA, CDR2 YNFKEQ. V gave up 1 base and J gave up 4 bases; unmatched junction bases: 0. The origin of this receptor is a woman aged 18-35 years in good health and CMV-seronegative. The source material was PBMCs. V gene TRBV4-2 combines with J gene TRBJ2-3; 9 bases are shared with TRBD2. CDR3 nucleotide sequence: TGTGCCAGCAGCCAAGGGACTAGCGCAGATACGCAGTATTTT. This sequence encodes CASSQGTSADTQYF.